The T cell receptor beta chain under discussion was sequenced for a study of shared clonotypes between healthy human individuals. Study background: Those who served as donors were a couple of women and three men between the ages of 18 and 49. Each donor contributed plates that comprised three CD4 naive, three CD4 memory, two CD8 naive and one CD8 memory. Study-wide results and caveats: An anticipated effect of sequencing depth on clonotype sharing among donors was recognized.

Here immunoSEQ multiplex PCR was the method, and the copy in TCRdb shows in-frame clones only, minus some. The data contain about 680,000 clones, 74% of them singletons. Details on this clone: Its specificity is unknown.

This receptor was obtained from a woman aged 30 to 39 in good health. The sequencing input was memory CD4+ T cells sorted from blood. Subset indicated: CD45RA-negative fraction.

The CDR3 DNA is TGTGCCAGCTCCCCCATCGTCGGGGCTTTCTTT. As protein: CASSPIVGAFF. The chain carries TRBV18 and TRBJ1-1; D unclear. Trimming left V 6 bases short and J 11 bases short, with 13 bases between. The CDR3 contains 11 residues. Germline V gives CDR1 KGHSH, CDR2 LQKENI.